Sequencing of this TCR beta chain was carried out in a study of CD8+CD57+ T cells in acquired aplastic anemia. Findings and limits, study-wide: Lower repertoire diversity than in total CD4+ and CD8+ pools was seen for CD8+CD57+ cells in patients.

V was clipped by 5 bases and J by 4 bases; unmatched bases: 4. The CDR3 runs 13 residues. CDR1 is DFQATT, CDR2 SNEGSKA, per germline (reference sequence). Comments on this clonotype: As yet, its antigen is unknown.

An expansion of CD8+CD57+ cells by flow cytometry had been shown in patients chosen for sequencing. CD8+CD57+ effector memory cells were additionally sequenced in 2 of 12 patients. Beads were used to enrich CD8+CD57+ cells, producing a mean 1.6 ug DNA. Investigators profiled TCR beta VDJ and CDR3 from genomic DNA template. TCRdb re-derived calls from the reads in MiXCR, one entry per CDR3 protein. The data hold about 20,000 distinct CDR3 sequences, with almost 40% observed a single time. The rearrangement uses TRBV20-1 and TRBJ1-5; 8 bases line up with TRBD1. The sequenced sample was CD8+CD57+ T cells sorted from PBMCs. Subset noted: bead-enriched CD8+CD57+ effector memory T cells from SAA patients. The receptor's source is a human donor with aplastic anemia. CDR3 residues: CSAGRQGNQPQHF. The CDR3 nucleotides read TGCAGTGCTGGGCGACAGGGGAATCAGCCCCAGCATTTT.